These 22 T cell receptor beta chains were all obtained from the same sample, sequenced in a study of early T cells in non-severe SARS-CoV-2 infection. TCRdb re-called the 5' RACE reads through MiXCR, storing one row per CDR3 protein. The sample holds 60,000 to 75,000 distinct CDR3 sequences; about 12% are singletons and the top ten take approximately 6.4%. Sequencing was performed on whole blood. The receptors were sampled from an adult who was a healthcare worker with PCR-confirmed SARS-CoV-2 infection or an uninfected control (not recorded which).

The table lists this clonotype with many counts. In DNA form, the CDR3 reads TGTGCTAGCGGATCACCCCCCCCCCTTGAGAATGAGCAGTTCTTC. It translates to CASGSPPPLENEQFF. The rearrangement joins TRBV12-5 to TRBJ2-1, with D unclear. The length of the CDR3 is 15 residues. The V and J ends lost 9 bases and 7 bases respectively, with 22 bases between them. Germline-derived CDR1 and CDR2 are LGHNT and FRNRAP.

This clonotype came up many times. The chain joins TRBV6-1 to TRBJ1-2, with D hard to call. V was cut by 8 bases and J by 2 bases, with 21 bases left in between. CDR3 length equals 16 residues. Germline CDR1 is MNHNS and CDR2 is SASEGT. The chain's CDR3 is CASSPLGGGQNYGYTF. The CDR3 region has the DNA TGTGCCAGCTCACCATTGGGCGGCGGTCAAAACTATGGCTACACCTTC.

In this sample, this clonotype turned up many times. The chain uses TRBV7-2 and TRBJ2-7; TRBD2 aligns across 11 bases. Trimming at V came to 3 bases and at J to 3 bases, leaving 4 bases not matched to a gene. The CDR3 spans 15 residues. The germline gives CDR1 SGHTA, CDR2 FQGNSA. The CDR3 region has the DNA TGTGCCAGCAGCTTCAATAGCGGGAGGGGCTACGAGCAGTACTTC. It yields the protein CASSFNSGRGYEQYF.

This clonotype was recorded a few times. The V gene is TRBV4-1, the J gene TRBJ2-7; TRBD1 or TRBD2 may be the D gene (5 bases each). The CDR3 has 16 amino acids. From germline, CDR1 is MGHRA and CDR2 YSYEKL. Trimming stripped 0 bases from V and 4 bases from J, with 16 bases between. As DNA, the CDR3 is TGCGCCAGCAGCCAAGAGCCGGGACCCAGTCCATACGAGCAGTACTTC. It codes for CASSQEPGPSPYEQYF.

This clonotype has a count of ten or more. V and J are TRBV29-1 and TRBJ1-2; TRBD1 agrees at 8 bases. V was pared by 3 bases and J by 3 bases, with 9 bases of the junction left unmatched. Germline loops: CDR1 SQVTM, CDR2 ANQGSEA. The CDR3 has 15 amino acids. The CDR3 DNA reads as TGCAGCGTTGATGAGGACAGGGCTAATTACTATGGCTACACCTTC. This gives the protein CSVDEDRANYYGYTF.

This clonotype was seen a few times. This chain joins TRBV3-1 and TRBJ1-1; D uncertain. Germline assignment: CDR1 LGHDT and CDR2 YNNKEL (reference sequence). Trimming stripped 4 bases from V and 1 base from J, with 13 bases between. The CDR3 is made up of 15 amino acids. The CDR3 sequence is CASSPDGNRNTEAFF. In DNA, the CDR3 is TGTGCCAGCAGCCCTGATGGGAACAGGAACACTGAAGCTTTCTTT.

This chain joins TRBV12-3 or TRBV12-4 and TRBJ2-1, with TRBD1 matching 10 bases. The V segment lost 6 bases and the J segment 2 bases; nucleotides outside the gene matches: 1. This CDR3 has 14 amino acids. The CDR3 nucleotides are TGTGCCAGCAGCGGACAGGGGGCCTACAATGAGCAGTTCTTC. Protein sequence: CASSGQGAYNEQFF.

This clonotype was recorded at least ten times. The CDR3: CASSLGRDEQYF. The DNA of the CDR3 is TGCGCCAGCAGCTTGGGCAGGGACGAGCAGTACTTC. The chain carries TRBV5-1 and TRBJ2-7; a weak D match, TRBD1 (5 bases). The germline V and J ends were trimmed by 0 bases and 5 bases, with 6 bases remaining between them. Germline V CDR1 and CDR2: SGHRS, YFSETQ. This CDR3 comprises 12 residues.

The sample holds many counts of this clonotype. The chain carries TRBV24-1 and TRBJ1-5, with D maybe TRBD1 (5 bases). This CDR3 has 13 amino acids. Germline V gene sequence: CDR1 KGHDR, CDR2 SFDVKD. V dropped 6 bases and J dropped 9 bases, with 14 bases sitting between them. DNA for the CDR3: TGTGCCACCAGTAAGACAGAATATACGCCCCAGCATTTT. This translates into CATSKTEYTPQHF.

V is TRBV7-2 and J is TRBJ2-3; D is undetermined. This CDR3 is 13 amino acids long. CDR1 is SGHTA, CDR2 FQGNSA, per germline. Deletions cut 0 bases from V and 6 bases from J, with 7 bases between. The CDR3, as DNA: TGTGCCAGCAGCTTAGCAGGGTTCGATACGCAGTATTTT. This codes for CASSLAGFDTQYF.

This clonotype has a count of ten or more. This sequence joins TRBV6-5 and TRBJ1-2; D might be TRBD1 (6 bases). V dropped 2 bases and J dropped 7 bases, with 8 bases sitting between them. Germline V CDR1 and CDR2: MNHEY, SVGAGI. The CDR3 has 12 amino acids. In nucleotides, the CDR3 is TGTGCCAGCAGTTACGGAGGGGGTGGCTACACCTTC. This codes for CASSYGGGGYTF.

As to this clonotype: The junction differs from germline at one of its ends, possibly a read error. The chain combines TRBV7-6 with TRBJ2-1; 11 bases match TRBD2. In germline, CDR1 is SGHVS, CDR2 FNYEAQ. The CDR3 spans 16 residues. Here the CDR3 reads CVSSLAGTSGYNEQFF. CDR3 in DNA: TGTGTCAGCAGCTTAGCCGGGACTAGCGGCTACAATGAGCAGTTCTTC.

This clonotype was picked up a small number of times. The rearrangement uses TRBV5-4 and TRBJ1-3; D remains ambiguous. The CDR3 length is 16 residues. V lost 3 bases and J lost 3, with 16 bases in between. Germline V gene lookup returns CDR1 SGHNT and CDR2 YYREEE (reference sequence). CDR3 amino acids: CASSSLGRASGNTIYF. The CDR3, as DNA: TGTGCCAGCAGCTCCCTCGGTAGGGCGAGTGGAAACACCATATATTTT.

Ten or more counts support this clonotype. The rearrangement uses TRBV6-1 and TRBJ1-4, with D possibly TRBD1 on 5 matching bases. With 7 bases removed from V and 7 bases from J, the gap between germline ends came to 13 bases. This CDR3 region has 13 residues. Germline loops: CDR1 MNHNS, CDR2 SASEGT. This CDR3 is CASTLRAIEKLFF. CDR3 nucleotides: TGTGCCAGCACGCTCAGGGCTATTGAAAAACTGTTTTTT.

In this sample, this clonotype turned up a few times. The J gene is TRBJ2-1, the V gene TRBV24-1, with D unclear. In germline, CDR1 is KGHDR, CDR2 SFDVKD. V gave up 4 bases and J gave up 1 base, with 4 bases separating them. CDR3 size: 13 residues. CDR3 nucleotide sequence: TGTGCCACCAGTGACCGTTCCTACAATGAGCAGTTCTTC. This encodes CATSDRSYNEQFF.

The J gene is TRBJ2-7, the V gene TRBV29-1; weak D call: TRBD2 (5 bases). Germline CDR1 and CDR2: SQVTM and ANQGSEA. Between the trimmed V and J ends, which lost 4 bases and 5 bases, there was a span of 12 bases. The CDR3 sequence is 12 residues long. CDR3 amino acids: CSVVGDTHEQYF. CDR3 nucleotides: TGCAGCGTTGTCGGGGATACCCACGAGCAGTACTTC.

This clonotype was recorded many times. The chain employs TRBV5-1 and TRBJ2-2; D not certain. The V gene's germline CDR1 is SGHRS and CDR2 YFSETQ. Trimming removed 0 bases at V and 5 bases at J, with 8 bases between. The CDR3 spans 14 residues. Here the CDR3 DNA reads TGCGCCAGCAGCTTGGCCAAAGAGACCGGGGAGCTGTTTTTT. This gives the protein CASSLAKETGELFF.

This chain joins TRBV10-3 and TRBJ2-1; 7 positions agree with TRBD2. CDR3 size: 13 residues. Trimming removed 8 bases from V and 2 bases from J; junction bases left unmatched: 3. Germline V lookup: CDR1 ENHRY, CDR2 SYGVKD. The chain's CDR3 is CAIGSGAYNEQFF. The CDR3 DNA reads TGTGCCATCGGAAGCGGGGCCTACAATGAGCAGTTCTTC.

This clonotype has at least ten counts. A junction end diverges from the germline sequence, so it may reflect a read error. The J gene is TRBJ2-1, the V gene TRBV2; D assignment may be TRBD1 or TRBD2 (5 bases each). Germline CDR1 and CDR2: SNHLY and FYNNEI. This CDR3 comprises 11 residues. The CDR3 DNA follows: TGTGCCAGCAGGGGGGACCAAACAAGGATCTTC. Translating it yields CASRGDQTRIF.

The chain carries TRBV5-1 and TRBJ2-3, with TRBD1 as a possible D gene (6 bases). The CDR3 is made up of 14 amino acids. V was clipped by 1 base and J by 6 bases, with 12 bases between them. CDR1 is SGHRS and CDR2 is YFSETQ in the germline V gene. Here the CDR3 DNA reads TGCGCCAGCAGCTTGCTCCCAGGGGAGGATACGCAGTATTTT. Translation: CASSLLPGEDTQYF.

This clonotype was picked up many times. This chain uses TRBV6-5 with TRBJ1-5; TRBD1 is a possible D gene (6 bases). This CDR3 comprises 13 residues. The V end lost 3 bases, the J end lost 7 bases, and 10 bases lay between the germline ends. CDR1 and CDR2 (germline): MNHEY, SVGAGI. Here the CDR3 DNA reads TGTGCCAGCAGTTATACAGGGAAGCAGCCCCAGCATTTT. Translated: CASSYTGKQPQHF.

Many counts were recorded for this clonotype. This chain links TRBV7-9 with TRBJ2-7, with no clear D. The CDR3 runs 12 residues. V was cut by 3 bases and J by 3 bases, with 6 bases left in between. From germline, CDR1 is SEHNR and CDR2 FQNEAQ (reference sequence). For the CDR3, the DNA is TGTGCCAGCAGCTTCAACAGCTACGAGCAGTACTTC. Protein product: CASSFNSYEQYF.